This T cell receptor (beta chain) emerged from a study of cytomegalovirus exposure and HLA in healthy donors. As for this clone: Its specificity is not known.

Vbeta (60) and Jbeta (13) primers were used in the PCR. Method: immunoSEQ multiplex PCR; TCRdb's copy keeps in-frame clones and lacks some. The sample carries about 200,000 clones, roughly 80% recorded once. Study-level points and caveats: Relative to the 666-donor mean, N-insertions were reportedly fewer in an Asian-associated ancestry cluster in a later analysis. A list of roughly 160 TCR beta chains associated with cytomegalovirus was given.

Sequencing was carried out using PBMCs. The source is a man aged 40-55 years in good health and CMV-seronegative.

The CDR3 spells CASSAGTSGVGEQYF. The DNA for the CDR3 is TGCGCCAGCAGCGCCGGGACTAGCGGCGTTGGGGAGCAGTACTTC. The V gene is TRBV5-1, the J gene TRBJ2-7, with 11 bases matching TRBD2. The CDR3 totals 15 residues. After removal of 4 bases from V and 7 bases from J, the junction contained 10 bases not matched to a gene. Germline values: CDR1 SGHRS, CDR2 YFSETQ.